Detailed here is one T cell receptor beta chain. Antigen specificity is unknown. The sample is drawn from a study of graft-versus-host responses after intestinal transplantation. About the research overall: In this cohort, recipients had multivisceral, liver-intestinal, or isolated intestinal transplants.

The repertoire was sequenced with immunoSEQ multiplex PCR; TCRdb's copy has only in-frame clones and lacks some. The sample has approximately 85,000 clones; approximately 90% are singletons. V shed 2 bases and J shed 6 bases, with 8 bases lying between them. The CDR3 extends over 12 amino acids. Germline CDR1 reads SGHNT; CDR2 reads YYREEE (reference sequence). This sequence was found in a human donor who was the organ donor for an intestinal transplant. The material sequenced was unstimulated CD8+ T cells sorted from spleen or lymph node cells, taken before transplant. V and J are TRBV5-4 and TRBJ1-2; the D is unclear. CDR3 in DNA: TGTGCCAGCAGCTTTTGGAGCGATGGCTACACCTTC. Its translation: CASSFWSDGYTF.